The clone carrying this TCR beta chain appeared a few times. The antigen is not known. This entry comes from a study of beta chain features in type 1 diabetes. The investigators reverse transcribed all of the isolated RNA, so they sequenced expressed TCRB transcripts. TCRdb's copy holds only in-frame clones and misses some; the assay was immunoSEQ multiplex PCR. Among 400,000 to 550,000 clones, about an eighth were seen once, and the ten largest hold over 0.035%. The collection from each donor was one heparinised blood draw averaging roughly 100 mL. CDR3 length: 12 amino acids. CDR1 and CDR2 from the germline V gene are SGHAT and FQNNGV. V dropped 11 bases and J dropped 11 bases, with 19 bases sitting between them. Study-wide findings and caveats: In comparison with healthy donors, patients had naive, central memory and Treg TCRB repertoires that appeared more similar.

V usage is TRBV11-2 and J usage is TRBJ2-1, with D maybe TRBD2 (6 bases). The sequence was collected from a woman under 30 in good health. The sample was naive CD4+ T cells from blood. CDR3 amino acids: CACRGDPLKQFF. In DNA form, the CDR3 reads TGTGCCTGCCGCGGGGATCCATTGAAGCAGTTCTTC.